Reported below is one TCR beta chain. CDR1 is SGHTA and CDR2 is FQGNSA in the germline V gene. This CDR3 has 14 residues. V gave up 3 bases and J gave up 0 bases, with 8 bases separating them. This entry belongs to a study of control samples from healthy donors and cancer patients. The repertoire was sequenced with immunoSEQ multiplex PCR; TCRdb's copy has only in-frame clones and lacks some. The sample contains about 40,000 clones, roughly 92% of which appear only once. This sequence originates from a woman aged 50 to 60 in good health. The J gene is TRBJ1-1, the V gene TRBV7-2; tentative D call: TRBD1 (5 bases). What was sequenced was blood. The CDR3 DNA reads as TGTGCCAGCAGCTTTTCAGGGATGAACACTGAAGCTTTCTTT. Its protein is CASSFSGMNTEAFF.